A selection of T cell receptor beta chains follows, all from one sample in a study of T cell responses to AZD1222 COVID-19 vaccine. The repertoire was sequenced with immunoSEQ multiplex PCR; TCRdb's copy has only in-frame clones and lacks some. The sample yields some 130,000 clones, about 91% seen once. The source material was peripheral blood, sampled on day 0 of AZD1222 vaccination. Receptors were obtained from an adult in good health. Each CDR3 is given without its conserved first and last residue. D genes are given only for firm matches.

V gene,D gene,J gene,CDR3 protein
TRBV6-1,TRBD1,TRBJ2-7,ASSQRQGYEQY
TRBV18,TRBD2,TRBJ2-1,ASSLAGGPANEQF
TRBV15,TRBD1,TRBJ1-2,ATSRESTPAGGKGYT
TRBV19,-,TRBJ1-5,ASSAQGGMGNQPQH
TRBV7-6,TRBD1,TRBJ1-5,ASSMTRDRGSFNQPQH
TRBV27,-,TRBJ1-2,ASSPLAANYGYT
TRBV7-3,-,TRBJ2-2,ASSPSGTHTGELF
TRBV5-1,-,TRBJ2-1,ASLQESGSYNEQF
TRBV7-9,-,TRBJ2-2,ASSLRDRTGELF
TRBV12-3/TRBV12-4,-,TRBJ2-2,ASSRIGELF
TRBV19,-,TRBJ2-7,ASSNPGLPYEQY
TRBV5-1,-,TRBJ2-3,ASSLVIGVGDRFTDTQY
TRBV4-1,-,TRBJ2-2,ASSQERQITGELF
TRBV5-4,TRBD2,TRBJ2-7,ASSLPTSGSFHEQY
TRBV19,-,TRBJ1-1,ASSLDSSRNTEAF
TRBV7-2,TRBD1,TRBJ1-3,ASSLVASTGTGTGNTIY
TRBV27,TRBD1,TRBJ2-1,ASSSGTGTGSYEQF
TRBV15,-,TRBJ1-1,ATSREGRTEAF
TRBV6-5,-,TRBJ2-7,ASTVRDGPYEQY
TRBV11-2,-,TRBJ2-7,ASSLDKGGAY
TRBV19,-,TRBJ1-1,ASKMNTEAF
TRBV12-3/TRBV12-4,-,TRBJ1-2,ASSSTGYGYT
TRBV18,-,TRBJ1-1,ASSPVGRNTEAF
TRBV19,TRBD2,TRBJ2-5,ASSRTSGRVGETQY